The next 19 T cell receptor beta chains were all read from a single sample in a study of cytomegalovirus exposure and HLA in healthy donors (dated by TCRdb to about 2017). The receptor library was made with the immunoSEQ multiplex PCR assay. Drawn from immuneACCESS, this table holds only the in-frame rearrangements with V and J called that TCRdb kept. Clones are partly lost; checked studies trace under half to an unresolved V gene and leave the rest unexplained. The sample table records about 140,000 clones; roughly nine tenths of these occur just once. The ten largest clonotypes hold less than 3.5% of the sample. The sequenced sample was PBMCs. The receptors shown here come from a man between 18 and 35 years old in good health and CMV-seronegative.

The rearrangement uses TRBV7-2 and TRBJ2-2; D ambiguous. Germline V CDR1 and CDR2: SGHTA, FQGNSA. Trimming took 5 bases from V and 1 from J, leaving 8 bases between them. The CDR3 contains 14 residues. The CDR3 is CASSQRENTGELFF. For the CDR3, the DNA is TGTGCCAGCAGCCAGCGAGAGAACACCGGGGAGCTGTTTTTT.

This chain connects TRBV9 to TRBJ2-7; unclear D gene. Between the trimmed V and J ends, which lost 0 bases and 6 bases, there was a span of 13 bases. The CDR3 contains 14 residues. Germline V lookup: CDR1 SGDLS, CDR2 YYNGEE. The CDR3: CASSVDTYRSEQYF. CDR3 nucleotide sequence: TGTGCCAGCAGCGTAGATACCTACCGGAGCGAGCAGTACTTC. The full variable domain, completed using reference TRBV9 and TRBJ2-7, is DSGVTQTPKHLITATGQRVTLRCSPRSGDLSVYWYQQSLDQGLQFLIQYYNGEERAKGNILERFSAQQFPDLHSELNLSSLELGDSALYFCASSVDTYRSEQYFGPGTRLTVT.

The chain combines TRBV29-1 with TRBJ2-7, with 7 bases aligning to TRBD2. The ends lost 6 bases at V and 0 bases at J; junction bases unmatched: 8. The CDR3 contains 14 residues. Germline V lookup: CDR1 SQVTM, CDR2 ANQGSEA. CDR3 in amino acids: CSVRGGIRSYEQYF. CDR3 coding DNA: TGCAGCGTCCGGGGAGGGATCCGCTCCTACGAGCAGTACTTC.

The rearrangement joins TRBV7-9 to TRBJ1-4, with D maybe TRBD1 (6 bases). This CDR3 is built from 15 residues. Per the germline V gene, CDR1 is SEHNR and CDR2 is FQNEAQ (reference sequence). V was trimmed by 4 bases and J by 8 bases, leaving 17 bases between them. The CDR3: CASSSSRTAREKLFF. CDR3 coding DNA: TGTGCCAGCAGCTCGAGTCGGACAGCGCGGGAAAAACTGTTTTTT.

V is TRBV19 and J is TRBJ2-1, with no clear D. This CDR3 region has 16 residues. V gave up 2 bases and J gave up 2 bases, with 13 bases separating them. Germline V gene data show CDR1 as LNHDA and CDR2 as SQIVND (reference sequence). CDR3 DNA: TGTGCCAGTAGTATAAGTACTCCCTCCCCCTACAATGAGCAGTTCTTC. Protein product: CASSISTPSPYNEQFF. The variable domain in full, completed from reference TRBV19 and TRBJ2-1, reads DGGITQSPKYLFRKEGQNVTLSCEQNLNHDAMYWYRQDPGQGLRLIYYSQIVNDFQKGDIAEGYSVSREKKESFPLTVTSAQKNPTAFYLCASSISTPSPYNEQFFGPGTRLTVL.

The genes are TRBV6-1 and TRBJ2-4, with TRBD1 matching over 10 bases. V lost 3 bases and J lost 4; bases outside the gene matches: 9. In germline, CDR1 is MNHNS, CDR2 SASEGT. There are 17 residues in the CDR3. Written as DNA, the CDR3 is TGTGCCAGCAGTGAGCTCATCCCGGGACAGGGGAAAAACATTCAGTACTTC. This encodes CASSELIPGQGKNIQYF.

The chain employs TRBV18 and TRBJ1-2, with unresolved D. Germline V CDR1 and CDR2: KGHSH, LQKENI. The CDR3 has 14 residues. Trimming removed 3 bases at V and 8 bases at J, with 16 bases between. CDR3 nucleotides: TGTGCCAGCTCACCGACGTTGTCCGGGGAGGGCTACACCTTC. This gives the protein CASSPTLSGEGYTF.

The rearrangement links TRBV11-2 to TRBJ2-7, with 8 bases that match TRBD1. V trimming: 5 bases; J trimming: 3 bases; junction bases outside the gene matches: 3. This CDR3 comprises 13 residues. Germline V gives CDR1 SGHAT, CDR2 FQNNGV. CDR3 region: CASSAGQGYEQYF. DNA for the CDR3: TGTGCCAGCAGCGCCGGACAGGGCTACGAGCAGTACTTC.

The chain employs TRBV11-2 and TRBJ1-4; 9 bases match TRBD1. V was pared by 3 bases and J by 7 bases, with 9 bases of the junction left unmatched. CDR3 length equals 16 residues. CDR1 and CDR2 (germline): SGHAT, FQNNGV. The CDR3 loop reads CASSLRVGTGSEKLFF. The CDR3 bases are TGTGCCAGCAGCTTGCGGGTCGGGACAGGGTCTGAAAAACTGTTTTTT.

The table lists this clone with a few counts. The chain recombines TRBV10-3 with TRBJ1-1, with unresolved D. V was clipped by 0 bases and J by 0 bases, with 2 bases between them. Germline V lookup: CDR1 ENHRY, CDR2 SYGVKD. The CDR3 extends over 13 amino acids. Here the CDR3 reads CAISESVNTEAFF. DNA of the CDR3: TGTGCCATCAGTGAGTCCGTGAACACTGAAGCTTTCTTT.

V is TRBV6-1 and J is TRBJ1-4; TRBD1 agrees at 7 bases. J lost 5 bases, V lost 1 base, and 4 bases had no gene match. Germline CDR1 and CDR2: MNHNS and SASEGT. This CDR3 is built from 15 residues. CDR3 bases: TGTGCCAGCAGTGAAGTGAGACAGGGAAATGAAAAACTGTTTTTT. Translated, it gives CASSEVRQGNEKLFF.

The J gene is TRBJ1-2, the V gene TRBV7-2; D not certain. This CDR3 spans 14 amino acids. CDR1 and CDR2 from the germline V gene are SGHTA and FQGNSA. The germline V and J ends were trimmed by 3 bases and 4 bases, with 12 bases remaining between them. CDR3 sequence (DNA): TGTGCCAGCAGCTTGGGAGCCGAGATCTATGGCTACACCTTC. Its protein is CASSLGAEIYGYTF.

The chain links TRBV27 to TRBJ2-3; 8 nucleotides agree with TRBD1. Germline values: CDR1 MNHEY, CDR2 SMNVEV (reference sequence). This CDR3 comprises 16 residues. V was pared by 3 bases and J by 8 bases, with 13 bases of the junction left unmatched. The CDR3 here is CASSLPGGQGARTQYF. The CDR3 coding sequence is TGTGCCAGCAGTTTGCCGGGCGGGCAGGGGGCCCGTACGCAGTATTTT.

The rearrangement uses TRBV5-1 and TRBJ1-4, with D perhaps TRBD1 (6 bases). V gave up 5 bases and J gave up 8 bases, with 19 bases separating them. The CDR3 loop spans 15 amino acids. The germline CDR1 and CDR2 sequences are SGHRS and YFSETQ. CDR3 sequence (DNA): TGCGCCAGCAGACCTAACAGGGTTTCAGGAGAAAAACTGTTTTTT. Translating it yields CASRPNRVSGEKLFF.

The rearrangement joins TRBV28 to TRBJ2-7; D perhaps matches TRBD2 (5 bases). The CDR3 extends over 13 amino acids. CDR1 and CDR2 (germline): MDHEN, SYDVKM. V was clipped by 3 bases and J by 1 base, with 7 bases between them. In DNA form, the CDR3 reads TGTGCCAGCAGTTTTCGCGGGTCCTACGAGCAGTACTTC. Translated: CASSFRGSYEQYF.

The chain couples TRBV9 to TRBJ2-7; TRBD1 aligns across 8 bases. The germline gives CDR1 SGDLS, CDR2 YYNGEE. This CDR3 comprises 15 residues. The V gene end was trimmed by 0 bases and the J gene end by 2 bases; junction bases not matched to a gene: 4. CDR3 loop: CASSVGNRGAYEQYF. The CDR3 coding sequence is TGTGCCAGCAGCGTAGGTAACAGGGGGGCCTACGAGCAGTACTTC.

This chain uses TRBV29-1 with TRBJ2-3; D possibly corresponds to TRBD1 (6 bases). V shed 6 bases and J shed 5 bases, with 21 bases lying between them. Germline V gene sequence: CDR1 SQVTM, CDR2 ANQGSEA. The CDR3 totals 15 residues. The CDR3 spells CSVRQRFRGGDTQYF. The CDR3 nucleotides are TGCAGCGTGAGACAGCGGTTCAGGGGTGGAGATACGCAGTATTTT.

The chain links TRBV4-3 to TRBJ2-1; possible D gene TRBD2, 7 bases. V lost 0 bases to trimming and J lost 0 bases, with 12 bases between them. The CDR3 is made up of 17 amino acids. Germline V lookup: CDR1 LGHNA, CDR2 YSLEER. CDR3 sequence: CASSQDLRGGSYNEQFF. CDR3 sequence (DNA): TGCGCCAGCAGCCAAGATCTAAGGGGGGGCTCCTACAATGAGCAGTTCTTC.

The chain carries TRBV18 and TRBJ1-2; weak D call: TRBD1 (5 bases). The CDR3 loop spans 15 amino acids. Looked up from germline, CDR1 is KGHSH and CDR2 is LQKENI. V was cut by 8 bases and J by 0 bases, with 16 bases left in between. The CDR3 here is CASTFDRATNYGYTF. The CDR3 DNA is TGTGCCAGCACTTTTGACAGAGCGACTAACTATGGCTACACCTTC.